This entry is about one TCR beta chain. What it recognizes is unknown. The sample originates from a study of Ad26.COV2.S vaccination and SARS-CoV-2 variants. Study-level information: Sample donor was a member of the COV1001 Ad26.COV2.S trial arm. Recipients of Ad26.COV2.S got it intramuscularly, once or twice 56 days apart.

The treatment is: some 20 received Ad26.COV2.S at low or high dose, single or two shots; about 5 received placebo; per-sample allocation not given. On day 63 after the first injection, vaccine and placebo recipients gave samples. General study results and limits: The authors reported substantial breadth in spike-specific CD8+ and CD4+ T cell responses after vaccination.

Only in-frame clones appear in the TCRdb table, and some are missing; sequencing was by immunoSEQ multiplex PCR. The sample holds roughly 350,000 clones; about 87% are singletons and the top ten take approximately 5.9%. This receptor was identified in a person between 18 and 65 years old who received the Ad26.COV2.S COVID-19 vaccine or a placebo. Sequenced here: peripheral blood, sampled in a trial of Ad26.COV2.S vaccine versus placebo.

CDR3 in amino acids: CASSQDPDAGNTIYF. CDR3 nucleotides: TGCGCCAGCAGCCAAGACCCCGACGCTGGAAACACCATATATTTT. The chain carries TRBV4-3 and TRBJ1-3; unclear D gene. The germline V gene has CDR1 LGHNA and CDR2 YSLEER. This CDR3 spans 15 amino acids. V was pared by 0 bases and J by 2 bases, with 8 bases between.